This TCR beta chain was recovered during a study of human T cells and chemical hapten exposure. The wider study: Donors were sensitized with 2% DPC on the upper inner arm. Each week of the roughly 25-week study, patients had diphenylcyclopropenone applied to the scalp.

The library gave individual cDNA molecules unique molecular identifiers. One entry per CDR3 protein results from TCRdb running MiXCR on the RACE reads. The sample carries some 110,000 distinct CDR3 sequences, approximately 12% recorded once. Time point given: pre-sensitization, week 0. The sample's treatment: therapeutic diphenylcyclopropenone sensitization with weekly scalp DPC. Unfractionated whole blood served as the source for total RNA extraction. V shed 7 bases and J shed 4 bases, with 11 bases lying between them. The CDR3 is 12 residues long. CDR1 MDHEN and CDR2 SYDVKM come from the germline V gene.

The J gene is TRBJ2-7, the V gene TRBV28; D not resolved. The sequencing here drew on whole blood, taken in connection with sensitization to the hapten diphenylcyclopropenone (DPC). The receptor comes from a woman aged 50 to 60 with alopecia areata. Some clones in this sample may be carry-over from other donors' samples. CDR3 bases: TGTGCCAGCAACACCATAGGGTACGAGCAGTACTTC. Translated, it gives CASNTIGYEQYF.